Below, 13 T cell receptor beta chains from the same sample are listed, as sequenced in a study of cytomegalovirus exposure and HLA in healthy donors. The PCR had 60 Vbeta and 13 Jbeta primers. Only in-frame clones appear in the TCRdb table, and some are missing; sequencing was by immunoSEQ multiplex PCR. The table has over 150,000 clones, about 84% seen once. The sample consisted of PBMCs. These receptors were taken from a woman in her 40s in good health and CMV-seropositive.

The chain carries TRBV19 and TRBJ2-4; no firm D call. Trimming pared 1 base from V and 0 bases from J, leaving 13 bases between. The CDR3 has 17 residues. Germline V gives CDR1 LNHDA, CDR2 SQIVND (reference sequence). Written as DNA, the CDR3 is TGTGCCAGTAGTATAGGACGGCGGCCCCTAGCCAAAAACATTCAGTACTTC. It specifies CASSIGRRPLAKNIQYF.

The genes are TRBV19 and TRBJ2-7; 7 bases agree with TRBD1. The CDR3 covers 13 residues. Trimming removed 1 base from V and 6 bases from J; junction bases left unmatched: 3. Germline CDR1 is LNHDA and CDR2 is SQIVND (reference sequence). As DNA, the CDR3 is TGTGCCAGTAGTATAGTCCGGGACAGCGAGCAGTACTTC. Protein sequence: CASSIVRDSEQYF.

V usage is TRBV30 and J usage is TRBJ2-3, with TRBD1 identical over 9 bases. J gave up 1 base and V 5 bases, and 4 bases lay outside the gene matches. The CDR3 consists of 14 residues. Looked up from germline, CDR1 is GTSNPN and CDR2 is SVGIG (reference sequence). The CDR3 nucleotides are TGTGCCTGGCAACAGGGGGCTGGCACAGATACGCAGTATTTT. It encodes CAWQQGAGTDTQYF.

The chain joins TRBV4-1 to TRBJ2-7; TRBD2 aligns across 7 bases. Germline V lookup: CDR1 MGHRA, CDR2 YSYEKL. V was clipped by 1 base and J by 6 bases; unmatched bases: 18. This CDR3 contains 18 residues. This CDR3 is CASSQVLGLAVSKGEQYF. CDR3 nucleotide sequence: TGCGCCAGCAGCCAAGTTCTTGGGCTAGCGGTCTCTAAAGGCGAGCAGTACTTC.

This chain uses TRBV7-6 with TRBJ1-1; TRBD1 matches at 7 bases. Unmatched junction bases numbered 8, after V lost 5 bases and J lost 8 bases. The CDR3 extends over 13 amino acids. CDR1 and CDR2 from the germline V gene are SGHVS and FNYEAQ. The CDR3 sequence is CASSPRTGTEAFF. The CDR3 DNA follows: TGTGCCAGCAGCCCCCGGACAGGCACCGAAGCTTTCTTT.

The CDR3 bases are TGTGCCAGCAGCTTAACAGGAGCATCCGGGGAGCTGTTTTTT. It encodes CASSLTGASGELFF. This chain connects TRBV11-2 to TRBJ2-2; a possible D gene is TRBD1 (5 bases). The V gene lost 2 bases and the J gene lost 6 bases, with 10 bases spanning the gap. CDR1 and CDR2 (germline): SGHAT, FQNNGV. The CDR3 covers 14 residues.

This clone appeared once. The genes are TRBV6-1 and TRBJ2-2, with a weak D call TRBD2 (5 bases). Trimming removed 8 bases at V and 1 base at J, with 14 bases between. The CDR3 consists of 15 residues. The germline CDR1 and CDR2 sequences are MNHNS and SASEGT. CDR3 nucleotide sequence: TGTGCCAGCTCACCCGTCGGAGGGAACACCGGGGAGCTGTTTTTT. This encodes CASSPVGGNTGELFF.

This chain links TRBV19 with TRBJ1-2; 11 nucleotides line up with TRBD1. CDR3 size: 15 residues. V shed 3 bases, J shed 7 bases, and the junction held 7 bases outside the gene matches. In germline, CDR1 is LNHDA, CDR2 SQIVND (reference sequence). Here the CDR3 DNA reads TGTGCCAGTAGTATGAATCCGGGACAGGGGGTTGGCTACACCTTC. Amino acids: CASSMNPGQGVGYTF.

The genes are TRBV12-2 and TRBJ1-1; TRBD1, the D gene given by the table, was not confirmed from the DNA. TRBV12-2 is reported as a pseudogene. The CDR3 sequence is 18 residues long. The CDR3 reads CASRPSPRTGEVNTEAFF. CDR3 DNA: TGTGCAAGTCGCCCATCCCCCCGGACAGGGGAAGTGAACACTGAAGCTTTCTTT.

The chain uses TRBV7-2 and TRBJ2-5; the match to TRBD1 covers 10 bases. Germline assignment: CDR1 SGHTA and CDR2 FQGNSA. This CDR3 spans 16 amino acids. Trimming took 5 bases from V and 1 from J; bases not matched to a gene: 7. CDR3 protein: CASSARQGAAQETQYF. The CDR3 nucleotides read TGTGCCAGCAGCGCACGACAGGGGGCAGCCCAAGAGACCCAGTACTTC.

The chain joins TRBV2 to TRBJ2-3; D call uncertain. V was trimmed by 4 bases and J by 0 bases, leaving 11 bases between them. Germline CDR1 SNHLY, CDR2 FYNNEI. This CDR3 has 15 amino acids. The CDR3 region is CASSGNGASTDTQYF. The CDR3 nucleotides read TGTGCCAGCAGTGGAAACGGAGCTAGCACAGATACGCAGTATTTT. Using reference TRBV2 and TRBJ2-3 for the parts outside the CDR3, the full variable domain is EPEVTQTPSHQVTQMGQEVILRCVPISNHLYFYWYRQILGQKVEFLVSFYNNEISEKSEIFDDQFSVERPDGSNFTLKIRSTKLEDSAMYFCASSGNGASTDTQYFGPGTRLTVL.

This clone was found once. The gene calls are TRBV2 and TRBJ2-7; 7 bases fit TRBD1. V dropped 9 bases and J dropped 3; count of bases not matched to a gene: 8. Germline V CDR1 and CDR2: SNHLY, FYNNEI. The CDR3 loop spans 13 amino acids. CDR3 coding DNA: TGTGCCAGTCGACAGGGACCGGACTACGAGCAGTACTTC. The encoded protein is CASRQGPDYEQYF.

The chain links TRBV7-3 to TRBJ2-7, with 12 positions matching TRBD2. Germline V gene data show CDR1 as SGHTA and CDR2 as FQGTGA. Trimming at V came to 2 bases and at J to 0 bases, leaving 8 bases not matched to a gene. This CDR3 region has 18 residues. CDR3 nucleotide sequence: TGTGCCAGCAGCTTAGAACTAGCGGGAGGCCCTAGCTCCTACGAGCAGTACTTC. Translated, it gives CASSLELAGGPSSYEQYF.